The next 2 T cell receptor beta chains were all read from a single sample in a study of T-cell memory formation after mild COVID-19. TCRdb called the 5' RACE reads again in MiXCR, with one record for every CDR3 protein. The sample has about 500,000 distinct CDR3 sequences; roughly 22% are singletons. Input material: PBMCs or a T cell subset sorted from them (not recorded which). Source of these receptors: an adult woman who had mild COVID-19 (a few samples of this study predate the infection). Cell type and time point are not known.

The chain is built from TRBV7-9 and TRBJ1-1, with TRBD1 matching 7 bases. CDR3 length: 15 amino acids. V gave up 5 bases and J gave up 0 bases; unmatched junction bases: 6. CDR1 is SEHNR, CDR2 FQNEAQ, per germline (reference sequence). The CDR3 nucleotides read TGTGCCAGCAGCCCCAGCAGGGGGGTGAACACTGAAGCTTTCTTT. Translating it yields CASSPSRGVNTEAFF.

This clonotype was recorded a few times. V usage is TRBV12-3 or TRBV12-4 and J usage is TRBJ1-2; 7 nucleotides match TRBD1. This CDR3 has 14 residues. V was pared by 6 bases and J by 9 bases, with 13 bases of the junction left unmatched. CDR3 sequence reads: CASRPTGRGGSYTF. CDR3 nucleotide sequence: TGTGCCAGCAGGCCGACAGGGAGGGGAGGGAGCTACACCTTC.